This T cell receptor (beta chain) was sequenced for a study of a mutant IDH1 vaccine in newly diagnosed glioma (dated by TCRdb to the early 2020s). Some background on the complete study: Across visits V03 through V10, patients got a total of eight vaccinations, given in weeks 1, 3, 5, 7, 11, 15, 19 and 23. Before enrollment, patients had received standard therapy of radiotherapy alone, temozolomide alone, or radiochemotherapy with temozolomide; most received the combination. For exploratory analyses, longitudinal TCRB deep sequencing was carried out in some 25 treated patients wherever samples were available. The roughly 32 treated patients were around 62% male and roughly 40% female, with a mean age of approximately 40 years. Vaccination started 4-6 weeks after radiotherapy alone, or was given together with temozolomide cycles in the groups whose treatment included chemotherapy. Peripheral blood was collected at six visits: V03 (baseline), V05, V07, V10, V12 and V13. General study outcomes and caveats: Across multiple MHC alleles, vaccine-induced immune responses were seen in around 93% of patients. Availability determined which PBMC samples were chosen for TCRB deep sequencing. Pseudoprogression seemed to be unrelated to changes in the top peripheral T cell clonotypes found by TCRB sequencing. It was noted by the authors that analyses of patient blood samples could not be reproduced owing to sample limitations.

About this clone itself: Which antigen it targets is not known. No much larger clone is present one base from it, and per-base qualities are unavailable.

Here V drops 0 bases and J drops 1 base, and the junction holds 9 bases not matched to any gene. Spanning cysteine to phenylalanine, the CDR3 consists of 18 amino acids. Only the CDR3 DNA stays, 54 bases, in frame from base 1. From a lookup of the germline V gene, CDR1 and CDR2 are SGHRS and YFSETQ. The library was generated by the immunoSEQ multiplex PCR assay. Following the manufacturer's protocol, the hsTCRB Kit was used to amplify rearranged TCR beta chain sequences. Sequencing of TCRB libraries was carried out on an Illumina MiSeq. The authors' analysis ran thus. The proprietary platform of the kit vendor was used for demultiplexing, trimming and gene mapping. Held by TCRdb, this immuneACCESS table contains in-frame sequences only and omits some clones. Under half of the omission traces to an unresolved V gene where checked; the cause of the rest is unknown. The DNA gave D and trimming, while V, J and clone size come from that table. The sample profile shows 35,000 to 50,000 clones; roughly 90% of them were found once. The top ten hold around 4% of the sample.

The sample's time point label is to be understood as: week 23, last vaccination. Each vaccine dose was 300 ug of a 20-mer mutant IDH1 peptide in Montanide, given subcutaneously with topical imiquimod. The donors had newly diagnosed IDH1-mutant astrocytomas of WHO grade 3 or 4 that showed loss of nuclear ATRX. The samples were drawn from NOA16, a multicentre, single-arm, open-label phase I trial in Germany that tested a mutant IDH1 peptide vaccine in humans for the first time. The DNeasy Blood and Tissue Kit was used to extract genomic DNA from EDTA blood for TCRB sequencing. The specimen was PBMCs, collected from a glioma patient whose treatment included an IDH1 peptide vaccine. The chain links TRBV5-1 with TRBJ2-3, with 9 bases aligning to TRBD1. This TCR derives from a man aged 50-60 years with glioma. Read as DNA, the sequence is TGCGCCAGCAGCTTGGAAACTAGGACAGGGGTGGGCACAGATACGCAGTATTTT. This is translated as CASSLETRTGVGTDTQYF.